The rows below give T cell receptor beta chains drawn from one sample of a study of beta chain features in type 1 diabetes. Profiled with immunoSEQ multiplex PCR; TCRdb holds only in-frame clones, not every one. The table shows around 150,000 clones, with 10% occurring only once. Sequencing was carried out using central memory CD4+ T cells from blood. These receptors all come from a young man with type 1 diabetes. Both conserved end residues are part of each CDR3. Fields, in order: clone size, V gene, J gene, D gene, CDR3 protein, CDR3 DNA. The D gene is left open where the match is weak. Clone size, where shown, is once, few, many, or a class for clones that have expanded.

clone size: few; V gene: TRBV29-1; J gene: TRBJ2-6; D gene: -; CDR3 protein: CSVGLSGANVLTF; CDR3 DNA: TGCAGCGTTGGGCTCTCTGGGGCCAACGTCCTGACTTTC
clone size: few; V gene: TRBV7-9; J gene: TRBJ1-4; D gene: -; CDR3 protein: CASEEKGEKLFF; CDR3 DNA: TGTGCCAGTGAGGAAAAGGGGGAAAAACTGTTTTTT
clone size: few; V gene: TRBV28; J gene: TRBJ1-2; D gene: -; CDR3 protein: CASSSGGNEPTYGYTF; CDR3 DNA: TGTGCCAGCAGCTCCGGCGGGAACGAGCCAACCTATGGCTACACCTTC
clone size: few; V gene: TRBV5-1; J gene: TRBJ2-7; D gene: TRBD1; CDR3 protein: CASSIRTGSYEQYF; CDR3 DNA: TGCGCCAGCAGCATACGGACAGGCTCCTACGAGCAGTACTTC
clone size: few; V gene: TRBV18; J gene: TRBJ1-5; D gene: -; CDR3 protein: CASSDGQTGQPQHF; CDR3 DNA: TGTGCCAGCTCGGACGGACAGACAGGTCAGCCCCAGCATTTT
clone size: -; V gene: TRBV19; J gene: TRBJ1-5; D gene: TRBD1; CDR3 protein: CASMGTPTGPSNQPQHF; CDR3 DNA: TGTGCCAGTATGGGGACCCCGACAGGGCCTAGCAATCAGCCCCAGCATTTT
clone size: few; V gene: TRBV27; J gene: TRBJ1-5; D gene: TRBD1; CDR3 protein: CASRPGTGANQPQHF; CDR3 DNA: TGTGCCAGCAGACCCGGGACAGGGGCCAATCAGCCCCAGCATTTT
clone size: -; V gene: TRBV6-5; J gene: TRBJ1-2; D gene: -; CDR3 protein: CASAQVNYGYTF; CDR3 DNA: TGTGCCAGTGCACAGGTAAACTATGGCTACACCTTC
clone size: few; V gene: TRBV9; J gene: TRBJ2-5; D gene: -; CDR3 protein: CASSVDVQETQYF; CDR3 DNA: TGTGCCAGCAGCGTAGATGTACAAGAGACCCAGTACTTC
clone size: few; V gene: TRBV5-4; J gene: TRBJ2-1; D gene: -; CDR3 protein: CASSYSGHSYNEQFF; CDR3 DNA: TGTGCCAGCAGCTATAGCGGTCACTCCTACAATGAGCAGTTCTTC
clone size: -; V gene: TRBV7-2; J gene: TRBJ2-7; D gene: TRBD1; CDR3 protein: CASSLSSGTGLSYEQYF; CDR3 DNA: TGTGCCAGCAGCTTATCGTCAGGGACAGGACTCTCCTACGAGCAGTACTTC
clone size: -; V gene: TRBV5-1; J gene: TRBJ2-3; D gene: -; CDR3 protein: CASSLGTFTDTQYF; CDR3 DNA: TGCGCCAGCAGCCTTGGGACTTTCACAGATACGCAGTATTTT
clone size: few; V gene: TRBV29-1; J gene: TRBJ1-3; D gene: TRBD1; CDR3 protein: CSVVLTGVGNTIYF; CDR3 DNA: TGCAGCGTTGTTCTGACAGGGGTTGGAAACACCATATATTTT
clone size: few; V gene: TRBV7-9; J gene: TRBJ2-2; D gene: -; CDR3 protein: CASSLDRFGTGELFF; CDR3 DNA: TGTGCCAGCAGCTTAGACAGATTTGGCACCGGGGAGCTGTTTTTT
clone size: once; V gene: TRBV27; J gene: TRBJ2-1; D gene: -; CDR3 protein: CASSVTYRVDYNEQFF; CDR3 DNA: TGTGCCAGCAGTGTTACCTACAGGGTTGATTACAATGAGCAGTTCTTC
clone size: few; V gene: TRBV30; J gene: TRBJ2-1; D gene: TRBD1; CDR3 protein: CAWSGMGQGSYNEQFF; CDR3 DNA: TGTGCCTGGAGTGGAATGGGACAGGGGTCCTACAATGAGCAGTTCTTC
clone size: few; V gene: TRBV15; J gene: TRBJ2-5; D gene: -; CDR3 protein: CATSSRTGKETQYF; CDR3 DNA: TGTGCCACCAGCAGTCGAACAGGGAAAGAGACCCAGTACTTC
clone size: -; V gene: TRBV7-2; J gene: TRBJ1-1; D gene: -; CDR3 protein: CASSQGQSGTEAFF; CDR3 DNA: TGTGCCAGCAGCCAAGGACAGTCTGGGACTGAAGCTTTCTTT
clone size: few; V gene: TRBV29-1; J gene: TRBJ2-4; D gene: -; CDR3 protein: CSVSPQLAKNIQYF; CDR3 DNA: TGCAGCGTTTCCCCGCAACTAGCCAAAAACATTCAGTACTTC
clone size: -; V gene: TRBV2; J gene: TRBJ2-1; D gene: -; CDR3 protein: CASSVGPPGSNEQFF; CDR3 DNA: TGTGCCAGCAGCGTGGGGCCTCCGGGCTCCAATGAGCAGTTCTTC
clone size: many; V gene: TRBV7-9; J gene: TRBJ1-2; D gene: -; CDR3 protein: CASSLAGREGGYTF; CDR3 DNA: TGTGCCAGCAGCTTAGCGGGCAGGGAGGGCGGCTACACCTTC
clone size: -; V gene: TRBV19; J gene: TRBJ2-2; D gene: TRBD1; CDR3 protein: CATSDRGTGELFF; CDR3 DNA: TGTGCCACCTCGGACAGGGGGACCGGGGAGCTGTTTTTT
clone size: -; V gene: TRBV19; J gene: TRBJ2-3; D gene: -; CDR3 protein: CASSIVRGPRSTDTQYF; CDR3 DNA: TGTGCCAGTAGTATAGTGAGAGGTCCACGATCCACAGATACGCAGTATTTT
clone size: -; V gene: TRBV28; J gene: TRBJ2-5; D gene: TRBD2; CDR3 protein: CASSSTSGFGAETQYF; CDR3 DNA: TGTGCCAGCAGCTCGACTAGCGGGTTTGGGGCGGAGACCCAGTACTTC
clone size: -; V gene: TRBV11-1; J gene: TRBJ1-5; D gene: TRBD1; CDR3 protein: CASSFGTEPGQPQHF; CDR3 DNA: TGTGCCAGCAGCTTCGGGACAGAACCGGGGCAGCCCCAGCATTTT
clone size: -; V gene: TRBV18; J gene: TRBJ2-5; D gene: -; CDR3 protein: CASSRQETQYF; CDR3 DNA: TGTGCCAGCTCACGACAGGAGACCCAGTACTTC
clone size: few; V gene: TRBV5-6; J gene: TRBJ2-3; D gene: -; CDR3 protein: CASSSRGEDTQYF; CDR3 DNA: TGTGCCAGCAGTAGCAGGGGGGAAGATACGCAGTATTTT
clone size: -; V gene: TRBV30; J gene: TRBJ2-7; D gene: TRBD2; CDR3 protein: CAWTAGGSYEQYF; CDR3 DNA: TGTGCCTGGACGGCGGGAGGATCTTACGAGCAGTACTTC
clone size: few; V gene: TRBV6-5; J gene: TRBJ2-1; D gene: -; CDR3 protein: CASSYAYSSYNEQFF; CDR3 DNA: TGTGCCAGCAGTTACGCCTACTCATCCTACAATGAGCAGTTCTTC
clone size: few; V gene: TRBV5-4; J gene: TRBJ2-1; D gene: TRBD2; CDR3 protein: CASSRTSGTYNEQFF; CDR3 DNA: TGTGCCAGCAGCCGGACTAGCGGAACCTACAATGAGCAGTTCTTC
clone size: -; V gene: TRBV15; J gene: TRBJ2-7; D gene: -; CDR3 protein: CATSRDRQGQYF; CDR3 DNA: TGTGCCACCAGCAGAGATAGGCAGGGCCAGTACTTC
clone size: few; V gene: TRBV4-2; J gene: TRBJ1-2; D gene: -; CDR3 protein: CASSPLDRPYGYTF; CDR3 DNA: TGTGCCAGCAGCCCTTTAGACAGGCCCTATGGCTACACCTTC
clone size: few; V gene: TRBV27; J gene: TRBJ1-1; D gene: TRBD1; CDR3 protein: CASSGFRDSAEAFF; CDR3 DNA: TGTGCCAGCAGTGGATTCCGGGACAGCGCTGAAGCTTTCTTT
clone size: few; V gene: TRBV4-2; J gene: TRBJ2-4; D gene: -; CDR3 protein: CASSQDPGTGGGMIQYF; CDR3 DNA: TGTGCCAGCAGCCAAGATCCGGGAACAGGGGGGGGAATGATTCAGTACTTC
clone size: -; V gene: TRBV29-1; J gene: TRBJ2-2; D gene: -; CDR3 protein: CSARTDSAAGELFF; CDR3 DNA: TGCAGCGCTAGGACAGATTCCGCCGCCGGGGAGCTGTTTTTT
clone size: -; V gene: TRBV7-9; J gene: TRBJ1-2; D gene: -; CDR3 protein: CASSFSGGWDYGYTF; CDR3 DNA: TGTGCCAGCAGCTTCTCTGGAGGTTGGGACTATGGCTACACCTTC
clone size: few; V gene: TRBV5-1; J gene: TRBJ2-5; D gene: TRBD2; CDR3 protein: CASSLGLAGGQETQYF; CDR3 DNA: TGCGCCAGCAGCCTAGGACTAGCGGGAGGACAAGAGACCCAGTACTTC
clone size: -; V gene: TRBV7-2; J gene: TRBJ2-7; D gene: TRBD1; CDR3 protein: CASSWAPGQRVYEQYF; CDR3 DNA: TGTGCCAGCAGCTGGGCCCCGGGACAGAGAGTTTACGAGCAGTACTTC
clone size: -; V gene: TRBV7-9; J gene: TRBJ2-1; D gene: TRBD2; CDR3 protein: CASSASPGTSGYNEQFF; CDR3 DNA: TGTGCCAGCAGCGCTTCTCCTGGGACTAGCGGCTACAATGAGCAGTTCTTC
clone size: -; V gene: TRBV7-3; J gene: TRBJ2-3; D gene: -; CDR3 protein: CASSLRFADTQYF; CDR3 DNA: TGTGCCAGCAGCTTACGTTTTGCAGATACGCAGTATTTT
clone size: once; V gene: TRBV18; J gene: TRBJ2-3; D gene: -; CDR3 protein: CASSPGTGGDTQYF; CDR3 DNA: TGTGCCAGCTCACCCGGCACCGGGGGAGATACGCAGTATTTT
clone size: few; V gene: TRBV4-3; J gene: TRBJ2-7; D gene: TRBD2; CDR3 protein: CASSQDWREGSEQYF; CDR3 DNA: TGCGCCAGCAGCCAAGATTGGCGGGAGGGGTCCGAGCAGTACTTC
clone size: -; V gene: TRBV15; J gene: TRBJ1-1; D gene: TRBD1; CDR3 protein: CATSRGSFGTGNTEAFF; CDR3 DNA: TGTGCCACCAGCAGGGGATCGTTCGGGACAGGGAACACTGAAGCTTTCTTT
clone size: -; V gene: TRBV29-1; J gene: TRBJ1-1; D gene: -; CDR3 protein: CSVRQQEGTEAFF; CDR3 DNA: TGCAGCGTGAGACAGCAGGAGGGCACTGAAGCTTTCTTT
clone size: few; V gene: TRBV30; J gene: TRBJ2-7; D gene: -; CDR3 protein: CAWSALYEQYF; CDR3 DNA: TGTGCCTGGAGTGCCCTCTACGAGCAGTACTTC
clone size: many; V gene: TRBV2; J gene: TRBJ2-1; D gene: -; CDR3 protein: CASGQGVGEQFF; CDR3 DNA: TGTGCCAGCGGGCAGGGTGTGGGTGAGCAGTTCTTC
clone size: -; V gene: TRBV5-6; J gene: TRBJ1-1; D gene: -; CDR3 protein: CASSLGLGTANTEAFF; CDR3 DNA: TGTGCCAGCAGCTTGGGATTGGGCACGGCCAACACTGAAGCTTTCTTT
clone size: -; V gene: TRBV28; J gene: TRBJ2-7; D gene: TRBD2; CDR3 protein: CASRSGGSSYEQYF; CDR3 DNA: TGTGCCAGCAGATCGGGGGGGAGCTCCTACGAGCAGTACTTC
clone size: few; V gene: TRBV7-2; J gene: TRBJ2-3; D gene: TRBD1; CDR3 protein: CASSKGGQGPTDTQYF; CDR3 DNA: TGTGCCAGCAGCAAAGGGGGACAGGGGCCCACAGATACGCAGTATTTT
clone size: -; V gene: TRBV2; J gene: TRBJ2-1; D gene: TRBD2; CDR3 protein: CASSPASGSEQFF; CDR3 DNA: TGTGCCAGCAGTCCGGCTAGCGGGAGTGAGCAGTTCTTC
clone size: -; V gene: TRBV2; J gene: TRBJ2-4; D gene: TRBD2; CDR3 protein: CASSETSGRFAKNIQYF; CDR3 DNA: TGTGCCAGCAGTGAGACTAGCGGGAGGTTCGCCAAAAACATTCAGTACTTC
clone size: -; V gene: TRBV7-9; J gene: TRBJ2-3; D gene: TRBD2; CDR3 protein: CASSRDYVPDTQYF; CDR3 DNA: TGTGCCAGCAGCCGGGACTACGTCCCAGATACGCAGTATTTT
clone size: -; V gene: TRBV5-1; J gene: TRBJ2-7; D gene: TRBD2; CDR3 protein: CASSLEANRGEYF; CDR3 DNA: TGCGCCAGCAGCTTGGAGGCTAACCGGGGGGAGTACTTC
clone size: few; V gene: TRBV7-3; J gene: TRBJ1-1; D gene: TRBD1; CDR3 protein: CASSGQANTEAFF; CDR3 DNA: TGTGCCAGCTCAGGACAGGCGAACACTGAAGCTTTCTTT
clone size: few; V gene: TRBV5-1; J gene: TRBJ1-2; D gene: TRBD1; CDR3 protein: CASSPGDREAYGYTF; CDR3 DNA: TGCGCCAGCAGCCCCGGGGACAGGGAGGCCTATGGCTACACCTTC
clone size: few; V gene: TRBV5-1; J gene: TRBJ1-5; D gene: -; CDR3 protein: CASSLEGWGQPQHF; CDR3 DNA: TGCGCCAGCAGCTTGGAGGGTTGGGGCCAGCCCCAGCATTTT
clone size: few; V gene: TRBV9; J gene: TRBJ1-1; D gene: -; CDR3 protein: CASSQQTNTEAFF; CDR3 DNA: TGTGCCAGCAGCCAACAGACGAACACTGAAGCTTTCTTT
clone size: few; V gene: TRBV5-1; J gene: TRBJ2-1; D gene: -; CDR3 protein: CASSLFGQGADEQFF; CDR3 DNA: TGCGCCAGCAGCTTGTTCGGACAAGGGGCGGATGAGCAGTTCTTC
clone size: few; V gene: TRBV2; J gene: TRBJ1-2; D gene: -; CDR3 protein: CASILYPDSLTGYTF; CDR3 DNA: TGTGCCAGCATCCTTTATCCAGACAGTTTGACCGGCTACACCTTC